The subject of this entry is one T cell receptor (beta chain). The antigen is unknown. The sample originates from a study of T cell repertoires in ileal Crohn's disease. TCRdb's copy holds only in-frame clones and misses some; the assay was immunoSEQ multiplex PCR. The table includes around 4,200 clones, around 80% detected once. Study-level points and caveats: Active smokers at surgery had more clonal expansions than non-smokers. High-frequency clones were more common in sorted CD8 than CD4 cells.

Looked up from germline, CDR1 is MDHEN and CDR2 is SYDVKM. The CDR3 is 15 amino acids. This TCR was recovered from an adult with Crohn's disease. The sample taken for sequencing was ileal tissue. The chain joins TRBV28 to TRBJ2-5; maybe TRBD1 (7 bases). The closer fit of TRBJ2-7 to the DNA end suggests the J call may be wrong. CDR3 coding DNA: TGTGCCAGCAGTCCACCCAGGGGGGATTCCTACGAGCAGTACTTC. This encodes CASSPPRGDSYEQYF.